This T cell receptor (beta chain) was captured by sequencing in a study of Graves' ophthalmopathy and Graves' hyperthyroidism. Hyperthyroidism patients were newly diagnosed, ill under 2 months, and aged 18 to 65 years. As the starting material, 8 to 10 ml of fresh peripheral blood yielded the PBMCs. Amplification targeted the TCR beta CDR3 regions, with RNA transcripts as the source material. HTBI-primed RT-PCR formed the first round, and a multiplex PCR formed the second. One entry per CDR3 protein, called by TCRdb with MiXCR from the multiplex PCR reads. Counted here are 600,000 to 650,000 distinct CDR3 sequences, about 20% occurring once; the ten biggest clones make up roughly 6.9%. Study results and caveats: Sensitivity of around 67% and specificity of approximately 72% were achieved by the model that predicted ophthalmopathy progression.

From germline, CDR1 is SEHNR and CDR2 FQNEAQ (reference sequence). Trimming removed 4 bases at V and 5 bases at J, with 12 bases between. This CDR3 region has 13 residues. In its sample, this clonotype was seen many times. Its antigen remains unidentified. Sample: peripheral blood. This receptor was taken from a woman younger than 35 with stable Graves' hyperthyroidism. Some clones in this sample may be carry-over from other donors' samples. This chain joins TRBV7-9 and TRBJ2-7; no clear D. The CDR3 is CASSSEKTNEQYF. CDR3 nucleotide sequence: TGTGCCAGCAGCTCGGAGAAAACCAACGAGCAGTACTTC.